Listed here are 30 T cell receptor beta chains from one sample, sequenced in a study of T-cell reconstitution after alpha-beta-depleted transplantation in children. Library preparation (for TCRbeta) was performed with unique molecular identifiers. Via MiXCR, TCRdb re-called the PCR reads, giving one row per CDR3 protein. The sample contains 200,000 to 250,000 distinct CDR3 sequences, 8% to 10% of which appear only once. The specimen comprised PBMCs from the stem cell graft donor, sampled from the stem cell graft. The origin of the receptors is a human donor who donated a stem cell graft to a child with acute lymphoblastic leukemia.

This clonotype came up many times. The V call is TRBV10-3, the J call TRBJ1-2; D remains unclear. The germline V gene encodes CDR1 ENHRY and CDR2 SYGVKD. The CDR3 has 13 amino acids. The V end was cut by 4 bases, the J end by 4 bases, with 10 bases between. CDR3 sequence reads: CAISVEGSYGYTF. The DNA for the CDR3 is TGTGCCATCAGTGTCGAGGGCTCCTATGGCTACACCTTC.

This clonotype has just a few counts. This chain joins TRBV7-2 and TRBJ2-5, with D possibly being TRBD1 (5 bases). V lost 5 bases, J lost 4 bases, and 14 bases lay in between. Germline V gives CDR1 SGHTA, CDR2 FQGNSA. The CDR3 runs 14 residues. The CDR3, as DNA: TGTGCCAGCAGCCCAAATCAGGGTGCAGAGACCCAGTACTTC. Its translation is CASSPNQGAETQYF.

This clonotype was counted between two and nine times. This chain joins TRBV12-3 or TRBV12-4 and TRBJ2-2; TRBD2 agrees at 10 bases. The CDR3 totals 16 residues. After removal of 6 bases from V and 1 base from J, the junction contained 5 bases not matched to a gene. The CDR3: CASSRRLAGNTGELFF. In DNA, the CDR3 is TGTGCCAGCAGCCGCCGACTAGCGGGGAACACCGGGGAGCTGTTTTTT.

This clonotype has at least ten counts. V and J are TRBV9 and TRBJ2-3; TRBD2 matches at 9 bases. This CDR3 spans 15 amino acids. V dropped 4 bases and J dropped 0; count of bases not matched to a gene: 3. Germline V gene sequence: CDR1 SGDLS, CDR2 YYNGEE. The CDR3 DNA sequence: TGTGCCAGCAGCACCAGCGGGGGGAGCACAGATACGCAGTATTTT. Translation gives CASSTSGGSTDTQYF.

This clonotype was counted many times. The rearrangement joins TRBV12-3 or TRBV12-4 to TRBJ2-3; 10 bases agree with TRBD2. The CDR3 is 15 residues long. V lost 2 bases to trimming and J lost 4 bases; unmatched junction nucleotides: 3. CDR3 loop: CASSLKRGGPDTQYF. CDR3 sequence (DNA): TGTGCCAGCAGTTTAAAGCGGGGGGGGCCAGATACGCAGTATTTT.

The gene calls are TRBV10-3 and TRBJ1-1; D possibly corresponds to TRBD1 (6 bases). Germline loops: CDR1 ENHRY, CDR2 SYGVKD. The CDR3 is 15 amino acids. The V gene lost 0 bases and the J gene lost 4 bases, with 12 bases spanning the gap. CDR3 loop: CAISESGGRGTEAFF. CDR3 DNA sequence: TGTGCCATCAGTGAGTCGGGGGGGCGCGGCACTGAAGCTTTCTTT.

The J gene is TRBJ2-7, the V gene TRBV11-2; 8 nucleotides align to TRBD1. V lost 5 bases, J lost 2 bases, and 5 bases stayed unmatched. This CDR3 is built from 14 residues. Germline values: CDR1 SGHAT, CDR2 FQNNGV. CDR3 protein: CASSAPGQAYEQYF. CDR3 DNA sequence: TGTGCCAGCAGCGCGCCGGGACAGGCCTACGAGCAGTACTTC.

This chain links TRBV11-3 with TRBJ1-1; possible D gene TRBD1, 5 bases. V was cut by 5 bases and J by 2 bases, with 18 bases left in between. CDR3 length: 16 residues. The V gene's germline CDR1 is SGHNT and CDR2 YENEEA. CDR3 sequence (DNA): TGTGCCAGCAGCCCGGGGCGTGTGACAGATAACACTGAAGCTTTCTTT. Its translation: CASSPGRVTDNTEAFF. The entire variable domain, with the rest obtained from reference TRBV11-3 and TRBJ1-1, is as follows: EAGVVQSPRYKIIEKKQPVAFWCNPISGHNTLYWYLQNLGQGPELLIRYENEEAVDDSQLPKDRFSAERLKGVDSTLKIQPAELGDSAVYLCASSPGRVTDNTEAFFGQGTRLTVV.

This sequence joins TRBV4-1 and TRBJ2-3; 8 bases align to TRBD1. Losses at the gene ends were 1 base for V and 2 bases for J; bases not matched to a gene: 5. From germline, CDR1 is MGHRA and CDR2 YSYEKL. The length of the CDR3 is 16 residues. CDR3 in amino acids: CASSQVVRGPTDTQYF. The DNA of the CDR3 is TGCGCCAGCAGCCAAGTGGTCAGGGGGCCCACAGATACGCAGTATTTT.

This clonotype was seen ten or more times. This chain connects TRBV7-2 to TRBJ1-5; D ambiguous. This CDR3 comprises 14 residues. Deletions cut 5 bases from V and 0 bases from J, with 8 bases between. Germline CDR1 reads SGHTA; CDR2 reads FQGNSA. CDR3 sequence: CASSRTDSNQPQHF. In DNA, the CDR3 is TGTGCCAGCAGCCGGACGGATAGCAATCAGCCCCAGCATTTT.

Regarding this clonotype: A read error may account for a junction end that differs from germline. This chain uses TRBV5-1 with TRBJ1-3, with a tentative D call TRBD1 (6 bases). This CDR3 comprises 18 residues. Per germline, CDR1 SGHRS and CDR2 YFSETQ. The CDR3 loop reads CASSLGGAGTSSGNTTYF. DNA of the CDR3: TGCGCCAGCAGCTTGGGGGGGGCAGGGACAAGCTCTGGAAACACCACATATTTT.

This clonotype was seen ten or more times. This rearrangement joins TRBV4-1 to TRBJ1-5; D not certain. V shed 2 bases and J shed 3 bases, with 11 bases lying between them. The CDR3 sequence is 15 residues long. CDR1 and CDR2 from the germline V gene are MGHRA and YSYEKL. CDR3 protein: CASSQRHDFNQPQHF. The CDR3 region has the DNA TGCGCCAGCAGCCAAAGACACGATTTCAATCAGCCCCAGCATTTT.

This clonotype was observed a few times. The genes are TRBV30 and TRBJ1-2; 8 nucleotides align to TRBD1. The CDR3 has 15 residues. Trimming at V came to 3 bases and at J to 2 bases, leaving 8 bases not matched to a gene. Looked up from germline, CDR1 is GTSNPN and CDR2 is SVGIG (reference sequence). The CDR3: CAWSATGGRNYGYTF. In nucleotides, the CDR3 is TGTGCCTGGAGCGCCACAGGGGGAAGAAACTATGGCTACACCTTC.

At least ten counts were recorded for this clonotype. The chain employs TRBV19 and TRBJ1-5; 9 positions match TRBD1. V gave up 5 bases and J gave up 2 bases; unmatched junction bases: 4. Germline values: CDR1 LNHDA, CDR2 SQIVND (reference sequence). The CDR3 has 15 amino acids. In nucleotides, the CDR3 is TGTGCCAGTAGTTTGGACAGGGGACGCAATCAGCCCCAGCATTTT. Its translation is CASSLDRGRNQPQHF.

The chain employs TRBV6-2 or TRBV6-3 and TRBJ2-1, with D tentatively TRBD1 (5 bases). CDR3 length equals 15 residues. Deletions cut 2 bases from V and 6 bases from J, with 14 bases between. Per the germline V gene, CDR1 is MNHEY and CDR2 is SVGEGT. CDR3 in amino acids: CASSYGASRVNEQFF. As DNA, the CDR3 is TGTGCCAGCAGTTACGGGGCTAGTAGGGTCAATGAGCAGTTCTTC.

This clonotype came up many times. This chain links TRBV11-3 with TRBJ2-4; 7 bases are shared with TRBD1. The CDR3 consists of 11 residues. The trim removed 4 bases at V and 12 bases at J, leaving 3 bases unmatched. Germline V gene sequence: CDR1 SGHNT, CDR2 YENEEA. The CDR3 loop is CASSSGGHQYF. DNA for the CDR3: TGTGCCAGCAGCTCAGGGGGACATCAGTACTTC.

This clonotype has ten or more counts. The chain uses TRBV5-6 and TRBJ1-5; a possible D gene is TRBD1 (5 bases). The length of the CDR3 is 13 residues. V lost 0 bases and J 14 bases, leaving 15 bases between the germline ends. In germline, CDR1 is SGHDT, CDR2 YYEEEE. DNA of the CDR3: TGTGCCAGCAGCTTGGGGGGGGGACTTGACGAGCATTTT. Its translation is CASSLGGGLDEHF.

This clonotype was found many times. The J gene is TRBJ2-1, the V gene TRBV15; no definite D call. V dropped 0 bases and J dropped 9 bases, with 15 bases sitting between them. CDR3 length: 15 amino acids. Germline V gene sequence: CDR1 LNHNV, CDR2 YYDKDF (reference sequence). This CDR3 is CATSRDLPPGPEQFF. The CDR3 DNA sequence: TGTGCCACCAGCAGAGATCTCCCCCCCGGCCCTGAGCAGTTCTTC.

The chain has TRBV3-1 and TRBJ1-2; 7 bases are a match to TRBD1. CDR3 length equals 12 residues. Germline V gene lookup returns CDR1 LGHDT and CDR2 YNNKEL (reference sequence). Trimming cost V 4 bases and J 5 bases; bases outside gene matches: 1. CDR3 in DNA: TGTGCCAGCAGCCCGGGACAGTATGGCTACACCTTC. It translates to CASSPGQYGYTF.

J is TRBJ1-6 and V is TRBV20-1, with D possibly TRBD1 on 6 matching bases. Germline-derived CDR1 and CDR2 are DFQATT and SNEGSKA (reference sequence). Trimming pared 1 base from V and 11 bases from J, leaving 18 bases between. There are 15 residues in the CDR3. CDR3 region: CSARAGLQGGAPLHF. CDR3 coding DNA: TGCAGTGCTAGAGCGGGGTTACAGGGTGGAGCACCCCTCCACTTT.

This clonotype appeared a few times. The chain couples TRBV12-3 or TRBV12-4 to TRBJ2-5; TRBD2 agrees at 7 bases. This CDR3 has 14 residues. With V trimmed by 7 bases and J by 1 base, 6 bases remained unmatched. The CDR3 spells CASNSGRGQETQYF. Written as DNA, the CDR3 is TGTGCCAGCAATTCGGGGAGGGGCCAAGAGACCCAGTACTTC.

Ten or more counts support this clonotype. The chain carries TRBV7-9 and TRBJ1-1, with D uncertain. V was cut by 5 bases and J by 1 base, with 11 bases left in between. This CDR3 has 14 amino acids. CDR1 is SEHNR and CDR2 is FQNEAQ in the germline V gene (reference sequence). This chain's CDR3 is CASSRGAGNTEAFF. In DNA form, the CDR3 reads TGTGCCAGCAGCCGAGGTGCAGGGAACACTGAAGCTTTCTTT.

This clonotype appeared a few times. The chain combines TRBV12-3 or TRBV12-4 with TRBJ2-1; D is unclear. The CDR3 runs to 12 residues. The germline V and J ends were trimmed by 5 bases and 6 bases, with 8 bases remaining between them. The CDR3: CASSTKGNEQFF. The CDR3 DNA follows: TGTGCCAGCAGTACTAAAGGCAATGAGCAGTTCTTC.

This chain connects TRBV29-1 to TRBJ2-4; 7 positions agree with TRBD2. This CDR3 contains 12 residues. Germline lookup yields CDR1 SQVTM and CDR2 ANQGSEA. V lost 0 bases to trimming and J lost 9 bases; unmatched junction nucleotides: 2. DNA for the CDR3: TGCAGCGTTGAAGATGGGGGGGGCATTCAGTACTTC. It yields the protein CSVEDGGGIQYF.

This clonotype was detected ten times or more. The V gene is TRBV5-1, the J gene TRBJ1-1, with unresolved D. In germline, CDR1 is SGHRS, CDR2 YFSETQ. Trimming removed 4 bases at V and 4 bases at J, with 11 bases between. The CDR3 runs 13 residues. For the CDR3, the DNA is TGCGCCAGCAGCCCAGTTGGACGCACTGAAGCTTTCTTT. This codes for CASSPVGRTEAFF.

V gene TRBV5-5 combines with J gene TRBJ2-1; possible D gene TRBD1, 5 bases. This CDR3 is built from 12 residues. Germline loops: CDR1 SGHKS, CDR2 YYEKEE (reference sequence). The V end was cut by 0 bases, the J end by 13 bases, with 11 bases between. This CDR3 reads CASSLASGIQFF. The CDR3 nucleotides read TGTGCCAGCAGCTTGGCTTCAGGGATTCAGTTCTTC.

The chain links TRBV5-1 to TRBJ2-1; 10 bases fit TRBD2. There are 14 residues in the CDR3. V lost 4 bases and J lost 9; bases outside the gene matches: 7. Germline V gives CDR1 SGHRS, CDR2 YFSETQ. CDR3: CASSPGTSASEQFF. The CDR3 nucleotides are TGCGCCAGCAGCCCCGGGACTAGCGCTAGTGAGCAGTTCTTC.

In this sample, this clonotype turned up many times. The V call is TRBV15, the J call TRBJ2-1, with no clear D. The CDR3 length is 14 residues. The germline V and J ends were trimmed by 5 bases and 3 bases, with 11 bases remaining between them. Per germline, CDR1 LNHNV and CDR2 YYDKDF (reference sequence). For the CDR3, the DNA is TGTGCCACCAGCCGGACCAAGATCTACAATGAGCAGTTCTTC. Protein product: CATSRTKIYNEQFF.

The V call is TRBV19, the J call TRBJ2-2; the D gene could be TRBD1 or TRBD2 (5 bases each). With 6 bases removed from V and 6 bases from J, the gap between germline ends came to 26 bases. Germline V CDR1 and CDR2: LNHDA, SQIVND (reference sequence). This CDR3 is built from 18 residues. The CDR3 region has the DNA TGTGCCAGTAGCCAACGCAGGGACCCACTACGACCCCCCGGGGAGCTGTTTTTT. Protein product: CASSQRRDPLRPPGELFF.

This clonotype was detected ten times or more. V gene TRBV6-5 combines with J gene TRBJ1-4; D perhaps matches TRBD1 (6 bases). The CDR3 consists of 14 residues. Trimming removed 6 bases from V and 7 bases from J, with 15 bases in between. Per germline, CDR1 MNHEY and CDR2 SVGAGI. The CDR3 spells CASSQGHTAEKLFF. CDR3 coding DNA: TGTGCCAGCAGCCAGGGACATACGGCTGAAAAACTGTTTTTT.